A selection of T cell receptor beta chains follows, all from one sample in a study of blood T cells in healthy people across ages. TCRdb reprocessed the 5' RACE reads via MiXCR and lists one record per CDR3 protein. The data contain roughly 1.4 million distinct CDR3 sequences, approximately 63% of them singletons. What was sequenced was blood. These receptor sequences come from a man aged 18-30 years in good health. Both conserved end residues are part of each CDR3.

>TRBV9|TRBJ1-1
CASSVEGGEAFF
>TRBV10-3|TRBJ2-1
CAISARWYNEQFF
>TRBV29-1|TRBJ2-7
CSVESAPPSYEQYF
>TRBV27|TRBJ1-6
CASSLGRPSSYNSPLHF
>TRBV4-1|TRBJ1-2
CASSQGRGDRNYGYTF
>TRBV27|TRBJ2-1
CASSLGLAREQFF
>TRBV10-3|TRBJ2-3
CAISESGQGTDTQYF
>TRBV5-5|TRBJ2-1
CASSSEGYVGYEQFF
>TRBV7-9|TRBJ1-2
CASSSWTGSTYGCTF
>TRBV3-1|TRBJ1-2
CASSPIHTGGYGYTF
>TRBV12-3/TRBV12-4|TRBJ2-1
CASSGLAANEQFF
>TRBV7-9|-
CASSLVPSSYNEQYF
>TRBV12-3/TRBV12-4|TRBJ2-1
CASSPRTGKAGNEQFF
>TRBV27|TRBJ2-5
CASSPTPSVAETQYF
>TRBV20-1|TRBJ2-5
CSARDRDGPNEQYF
>TRBV7-8|TRBJ1-4
CASSLFTVTTKATNEKLFF
>TRBV13|TRBJ1-6
CASRGTLNSPLHF
>TRBV6-6|TRBJ1-4
CASSKTTGTGDEKLFF
>TRBV7-9|TRBJ1-2
CASSTLGQGTIRYGYTF
>TRBV14|TRBJ1-2
CASSQAISTNYGYTF
>TRBV7-2|TRBJ2-5
CASSLVEGVETQYF
>TRBV2|TRBJ1-1
CATGTGNTEAFF
>TRBV29-1|TRBJ2-3
CSVDKGPDTDTQYF
>TRBV10-3|TRBJ2-5
CAISVMPQETQYF
>TRBV28|TRBJ2-4
CASSSIAGVAKNIQYF
>TRBV28|TRBJ1-1
CASRSTGRAFF
>TRBV20-1|-
CSASDSGIASYEQYF
>TRBV6-1|-
CASSLNRVHEQYF
>TRBV15|TRBJ2-7
CATSDQGDSYEQYF
>TRBV4-1|TRBJ2-5
CASSQVAPGGETQYF
>TRBV18|TRBJ2-7
CASDPGQGPYEQYF
>TRBV12-3/TRBV12-4|TRBJ1-5
CASTGRGNQPQHF
>TRBV10-3|TRBJ2-7
CAISEGTGPSYEQYF
>TRBV9|TRBJ2-1
CASSFRETENEQFF
>TRBV29-1|TRBJ2-7
CSVEEGQGGSYEQYF
>TRBV29-1|TRBJ2-3
CSVVGGALDTQYF
>TRBV29-1|TRBJ1-2
CSVEDGLDYGYTF
>TRBV4-1|TRBJ2-5
CASSQQPGLTGETQYF
>TRBV6-5|TRBJ2-3
CASSYSILAGGTSTDTQYF
>TRBV7-2|TRBJ1-1
CASSSSLGPTEAFF
>TRBV5-1|TRBJ2-5
CASQARDFEETLYF
>TRBV11-2|TRBJ2-1
CASSSRGQEQFF
>TRBV4-3|TRBJ2-5
CASSQDDGQETQYF
>TRBV4-3|TRBJ2-7
CASSQDDRGIYEQYF
>TRBV6-1|TRBJ2-6
CASRPQRDSGANVLTF
>TRBV4-1|TRBJ2-3
CASSPRTSGSLLTDTQYF
>TRBV29-1|TRBJ2-5
CSVDEGDGPQETQYF
>TRBV4-3|TRBJ1-4
CASSQGDLEEQLFF
>TRBV20-1|TRBJ2-1
CSAKPVSNEQFF
>TRBV14|TRBJ1-2
CASSQEDRTRAYYGYTF
>TRBV10-3|TRBJ2-3
CAISEVVRLSADTQYF
>TRBV7-9|TRBJ2-3
CASSEGLAGVHSTDTQYF